The 5 T cell receptor beta chains reported below all come from one sample, sequenced in a study of OX40 agonist ivuxolimab in advanced cancers. Generated by immunoSEQ multiplex PCR, the TCRdb table keeps only in-frame clones and is missing some. In the table there are roughly 75,000 clones, approximately 89% of which are singletons. The specimen was CD4+ or CD8+ T cells sorted from blood, collected in a trial of the OX40 agonist ivuxolimab. The receptors shown here come from an adult with an advanced solid tumor such as melanoma, head and neck, liver or kidney cancer.

This chain joins TRBV14 and TRBJ1-6; a possible D gene is TRBD1 (6 bases). V lost 3 bases, J lost 9 bases, and 12 bases lay in between. Per germline, CDR1 SGHDN and CDR2 FVKESK. The CDR3 is made up of 14 amino acids. In nucleotides, the CDR3 is TGTGCCAGCAGCCATCACAGGGATGGTTCACCCCTCCACTTT. Translation: CASSHHRDGSPLHF. Full variable domain (outside the CDR3, taken from reference TRBV14 and TRBJ1-6): EAGVTQFPSHSVIEKGQTVTLRCDPISGHDNLYWYRRVMGKEIKFLLHFVKESKQDESGMPNNRFLAERTGGTYSTLKVQPAELEDSGVYFCASSHHRDGSPLHFGNGTRLTVT.

The V call is TRBV19, the J call TRBJ1-4, with TRBD1 as a possible D gene (5 bases). Germline V gene lookup returns CDR1 LNHDA and CDR2 SQIVND (reference sequence). Trimming took off 6 bases at V and 8 bases at J, with 16 bases between the two ends. This CDR3 has 14 residues. The CDR3 DNA follows: TGTGCCAGTAGGCCGGGACTCTCATACGAAAAACTGTTTTTT. Encoded protein: CASRPGLSYEKLFF. Supplemented by reference TRBV19 and TRBJ1-4, the full variable domain reads DGGITQSPKYLFRKEGQNVTLSCEQNLNHDAMYWYRQDPGQGLRLIYYSQIVNDFQKGDIAEGYSVSREKKESFPLTVTSAQKNPTAFYLCASRPGLSYEKLFFGSGTQLSVL.

The chain employs TRBV6-4 and TRBJ1-2; D is possibly TRBD1 (5 bases). Trimming left V 6 bases short and J 10 bases short, with 21 bases between. Germline V gene lookup returns CDR1 MRHNA and CDR2 SNTAGT. This CDR3 contains 14 residues. The CDR3 sequence is CASSVGEGVGVYTF. The DNA for the CDR3 is TGTGCCAGCAGCGTCGGTGAGGGTGTAGGGGTCTACACCTTC.

This clone was found once. Written as DNA, the CDR3 is TGTGCCAGTAGTAAGGACAGGGTGGCTGAAGCTTTCTTT. Translation gives CASSKDRVAEAFF. The chain combines TRBV19 with TRBJ1-1; 8 positions agree with TRBD1. Germline V CDR1 and CDR2: LNHDA, SQIVND (reference sequence). Germline trimming cut 4 bases from V and 6 bases from J; bases unmatched to any gene: 4. The CDR3 runs 13 residues.

The V and J genes are TRBV5-6 and TRBJ2-1; D not resolved. In germline, CDR1 is SGHDT, CDR2 YYEEEE. The CDR3 totals 16 residues. The ends were cut back, 6 bases at V and 4 bases at J, with 20 bases in the middle. The CDR3 loop reads CASTIPTRLSYNEQFF. CDR3 DNA: TGTGCCAGCACCATACCGACAAGACTCAGTTACAATGAGCAGTTCTTC.